A single sample gave rise to the 18 T cell receptor beta chains below, sequenced in a study of CD8+ T cells in alopecia areata. RNA, once extracted, was reverse transcribed into cDNA for use as the sequencing template. Sequenced by immunoSEQ multiplex PCR; TCRdb stores in-frame clones only, minus some. The sample lists 180,000 or so clones; approximately 52% were seen once. The treatment denotes: oral pan-JAK inhibitor, 5-10 mg twice daily. The starting material was CD4+ T cells sorted from blood, obtained between weeks 55 and 65, from a patient treated with tofacitinib. The receptor set was obtained from a human donor with alopecia areata.

In the case of this clone: Other nucleotide sequences in the sample specify the same CDR3. V is TRBV20-1 and J is TRBJ2-7; D gene unclear. Germline V gene lookup returns CDR1 DFQATT and CDR2 SNEGSKA (reference sequence). The length of the CDR3 is 11 residues. The V gene lost 2 bases and the J gene lost 1 base, with 3 bases spanning the gap. The CDR3 sequence: CSARQSYEQYF. DNA for the CDR3: TGCAGTGCTAGACAATCCTACGAGCAGTACTTC.

Of note for this clone: The same CDR3 is also encoded by other DNA sequences in this sample. The gene calls are TRBV6-6 and TRBJ1-5; 8 bases align to TRBD1. CDR3 size: 14 residues. Unmatched junction bases numbered 5, after V lost 6 bases and J lost 4 bases. Germline CDR1 is MNHNY and CDR2 is SVGAGI (reference sequence). This chain's CDR3 is CASSRDRGNQPQHF. The DNA of the CDR3 is TGTGCCAGCAGCCGTGACAGGGGAAATCAGCCCCAGCATTTT.

The rearrangement uses TRBV11-2 and TRBJ2-7; 9 nucleotides match TRBD1. Germline V gene lookup returns CDR1 SGHAT and CDR2 FQNNGV. The V segment lost 0 bases and the J segment 3 bases; nucleotides outside the gene matches: 12. The CDR3 has 18 residues. CDR3 sequence (DNA): TGTGCCAGCAGCTTAGATACCTCTGGACAGGGGTGGGACTACGAGCAGTACTTC. Its protein product is CASSLDTSGQGWDYEQYF.

For this clone: The sample carries other DNA sequences with the same CDR3. The chain carries TRBV2 and TRBJ1-2, with TRBD1 as a possible D gene (6 bases). The germline gives CDR1 SNHLY, CDR2 FYNNEI. The CDR3 consists of 12 residues. V was trimmed by 2 bases and J by 5 bases, leaving 6 bases between them. CDR3 region: CASSETGYGYTF. The CDR3 coding sequence is TGTGCCAGCAGTGAAACAGGGTATGGCTACACCTTC.

This clone was detected once. The gene calls are TRBV9 and TRBJ1-5; D unresolved. Between the trimmed V and J ends, which lost 0 bases and 3 bases, there was a span of 13 bases. CDR1 is SGDLS and CDR2 is YYNGEE in the germline V gene. This CDR3 contains 16 residues. The CDR3, as DNA: TGTGCCAGCAGCGTAGTCGGTCAGGAGACCAATCAGCCCCAGCATTTT. This codes for CASSVVGQETNQPQHF. Full variable domain (missing parts from reference TRBV9 and TRBJ1-5): DSGVTQTPKHLITATGQRVTLRCSPRSGDLSVYWYQQSLDQGLQFLIQYYNGEERAKGNILERFSAQQFPDLHSELNLSSLELGDSALYFCASSVVGQETNQPQHFGDGTRLSIL.

This chain uses TRBV27 with TRBJ1-6; D not certain. CDR1 is MNHEY and CDR2 is SMNVEV in the germline V gene (reference sequence). The CDR3 length is 15 residues. Trimming took off 8 bases at V and 5 bases at J, with 16 bases between the two ends. CDR3 protein: CASCPLDRNNSPLHF. CDR3 coding DNA: TGTGCCAGCTGTCCGTTGGATCGCAATAATTCACCCCTCCACTTT.

The rearrangement links TRBV30 to TRBJ2-7; 7 positions agree with TRBD1. The germline gives CDR1 GTSNPN, CDR2 SVGIG (reference sequence). V shed 1 base and J 2 bases; nucleotides not matched to a gene: 8. This CDR3 contains 15 residues. CDR3 sequence (DNA): TGTGCCTGGAGTGAGGCCGGGACAGCTCCCTACGAGCAGTACTTC. Translated, it gives CAWSEAGTAPYEQYF.

The rearrangement uses TRBV29-1 and TRBJ1-4; TRBD1 might be the D (5 bases). Germline lookup yields CDR1 SQVTM and CDR2 ANQGSEA. The CDR3 is 14 amino acids. Trimming left V 6 bases short and J 3 bases short, with 14 bases between. CDR3 sequence (DNA): TGCAGCGTGAATGAGCGGGGGGCTAATGAAAAACTGTTTTTT. This encodes CSVNERGANEKLFF.

The rearrangement joins TRBV5-1 to TRBJ2-4; D is perhaps TRBD2 (6 bases). V was pared by 0 bases and J by 4 bases, with 14 bases between. The CDR3 has 16 amino acids. Germline CDR1 reads SGHRS; CDR2 reads YFSETQ. CDR3 bases: TGCGCCAGCAGCTTGGCGCCGTTGGGGACTAAAAACATTCAGTACTTC. Protein product: CASSLAPLGTKNIQYF.

The genes are TRBV18 and TRBJ2-7; D is ambiguous. V was cut by 3 bases and J by 2 bases, with 11 bases left in between. Germline V gives CDR1 KGHSH, CDR2 LQKENI. This CDR3 comprises 14 residues. The CDR3 DNA sequence: TGTGCCAGCTCACCGTCCCTAGGCACCTACGAGCAGTACTTC. Translation gives CASSPSLGTYEQYF.

V is TRBV5-1 and J is TRBJ2-3; D is tentatively TRBD1 or TRBD2 (5 bases each). Germline V gene data show CDR1 as SGHRS and CDR2 as YFSETQ. The V end was cut by 1 base, the J end by 4 bases, with 7 bases between. The CDR3 runs 13 residues. CDR3 sequence: CASSLMGPDTQYF. In nucleotides, the CDR3 is TGCGCCAGCAGCTTGATGGGACCAGATACGCAGTATTTT.

This clone has a handful of counts. This sequence joins TRBV6-1 and TRBJ1-6; D possibly corresponds to TRBD1 (5 bases). Trimming shortened V by 6 bases and J by 9 bases, and 15 bases separated the two germline ends. The germline CDR1 and CDR2 sequences are MNHNS and SASEGT. The CDR3 contains 14 residues. The CDR3 DNA follows: TGTGCCAGCAGGCCGGGACTTACAGGTTCACCCCTCCACTTT. It specifies CASRPGLTGSPLHF.

This chain connects TRBV5-6 to TRBJ2-1; 9 bases are shared with TRBD1. Germline CDR1 SGHDT, CDR2 YYEEEE. The CDR3 consists of 15 residues. After removal of 2 bases from V and 3 bases from J, the junction contained 3 bases not matched to a gene. CDR3 in amino acids: CASSFRDRDYNEQFF. The CDR3 DNA is TGTGCCAGCAGCTTCCGGGACAGGGACTACAATGAGCAGTTCTTC.

The chain has TRBV12-5 and TRBJ2-7, with 7 bases aligning to TRBD1. V was clipped by 0 bases and J by 3 bases; unmatched bases: 20. The CDR3 runs 20 residues. The germline gives CDR1 LGHNT, CDR2 FRNRAP. DNA for the CDR3: TGTGCTAGTGGTTTGGTCCATCGTGAAGCCCGGGACAGCGACTACTACGAGCAGTACTTC. Its translation is CASGLVHREARDSDYYEQYF.

The chain joins TRBV30 to TRBJ1-4, with D possibly being TRBD1 (6 bases). Germline V gene sequence: CDR1 GTSNPN, CDR2 SVGIG (reference sequence). The CDR3 extends over 12 amino acids. With 4 bases removed from V and 7 bases from J, the gap between germline ends came to 10 bases. The CDR3 bases are TGTGCCTGGACAGGGGTTGGTGAAAAACTGTTTTTT. Translating gives CAWTGVGEKLFF.

This clone was detected only a few times. Other DNA sequences in the same sample also yield this CDR3. V is TRBV5-1 and J is TRBJ1-1, with a tentative D call TRBD1 (5 bases). Germline V gene data show CDR1 as SGHRS and CDR2 as YFSETQ. CDR3 length: 13 amino acids. The germline V and J ends were trimmed by 1 base and 3 bases, with 7 bases remaining between them. The CDR3 DNA reads TGCGCCAGCAGCTTGAGGGGAGACACTGAAGCTTTCTTT. The encoded protein is CASSLRGDTEAFF.

V usage is TRBV29-1 and J usage is TRBJ1-5; D might be TRBD1 (6 bases). CDR3 length: 13 residues. V was clipped by 6 bases and J by 5 bases, with 14 bases between them. CDR1 is SQVTM and CDR2 is ANQGSEA in the germline V gene. CDR3 DNA: TGCAGCGTGGCACGGGACACTTATCAGCCCCAGCATTTT. This codes for CSVARDTYQPQHF. Filled out from reference TRBV29-1 and TRBJ1-5, the complete variable domain reads SAVISQKPSRDICQRGTSLTIQCQVDSQVTMMFWYRQQPGQSLTLIATANQGSEATYESGFVIDKFPISRPNLTFSTLTVSNMSPEDSSIYLCSVARDTYQPQHFGDGTRLSIL.

The gene calls are TRBV29-1 and TRBJ2-7; 7 bases line up with TRBD1. CDR1 and CDR2 (germline): SQVTM, ANQGSEA. The CDR3 consists of 13 residues. V gave up 1 base and J gave up 6 bases; unmatched junction bases: 6. CDR3 coding DNA: TGCAGCGTTGAAGTCTCGACAGGGACCGAGCAGTACTTC. Its protein is CSVEVSTGTEQYF.